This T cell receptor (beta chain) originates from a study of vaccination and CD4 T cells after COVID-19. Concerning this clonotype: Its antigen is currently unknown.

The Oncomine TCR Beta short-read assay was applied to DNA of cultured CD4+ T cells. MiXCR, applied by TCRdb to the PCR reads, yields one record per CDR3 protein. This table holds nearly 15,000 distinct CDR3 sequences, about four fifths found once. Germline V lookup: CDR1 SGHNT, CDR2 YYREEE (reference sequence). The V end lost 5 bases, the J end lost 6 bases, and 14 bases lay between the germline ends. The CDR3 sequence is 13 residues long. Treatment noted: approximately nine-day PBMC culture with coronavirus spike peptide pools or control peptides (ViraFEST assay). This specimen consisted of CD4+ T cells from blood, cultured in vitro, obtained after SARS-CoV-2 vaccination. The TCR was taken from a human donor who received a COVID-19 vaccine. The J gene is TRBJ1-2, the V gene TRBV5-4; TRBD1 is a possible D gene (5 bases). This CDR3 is CASRPQGLDGYTF. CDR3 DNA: TGTGCCAGCAGGCCCCAGGGTTTAGATGGCTACACCTTC.